A selection of T cell receptor beta chains follows, all from one sample in a study of T cell repertoires in cytomegalovirus infection. Each CDR3 protein gets one entry after TCRdb re-called the reads with MiXCR. Here the sample spans 200,000 to 300,000 distinct CDR3 sequences, about 12% being singletons. Sequenced material: PBMCs. These receptors came from a human donor in good health (CMV status not recorded). Some clones in this sample may be carry-over from other donors' samples. Each CDR3 is given with its conserved first and last residue. A D gene is named only where the DNA matches it firmly. Not all rows give a size; the values are once, few, many and, for expanded clones, a class.

size: few
J: TRBJ2-6
D: -
V: TRBV5-5
DNA: TGTGCCAGCAGCTTGGTCCCCTCTGGGGCCAACGTCCTGACTTTC
CDR3: CASSLVPSGANVLTF

size: many
J: TRBJ2-3
D: -
V: TRBV12-3/TRBV12-4
DNA: TGTGCCAGCAGTTTAGATCAGAGTAGCACAGATACGCAGTATTTT
CDR3: CASSLDQSSTDTQYF

size: -
J: TRBJ1-1
D: TRBD1
V: TRBV19
DNA: TGTGCCAGTAGTATTGGGGGACAGGGAGACACTGAAGCTTTCTTT
CDR3: CASSIGGQGDTEAFF

size: many
J: TRBJ2-7
D: -
V: TRBV7-2
DNA: TGTGCCAGCAGCTTAAAATCAGGGTTAGGTTTCTACGAGCAGTACTTC
CDR3: CASSLKSGLGFYEQYF

size: many
J: TRBJ1-1
D: -
V: TRBV25-1
DNA: TGTGCCAGCAGTGAGGGGTGGAACACTGAAGCTTTCTTT
CDR3: CASSEGWNTEAFF

size: few
J: TRBJ2-3
D: -
V: TRBV29-1
DNA: TGCAGCGTTGAGGGGGTGGGAGGACGCACAGATACGCAGTATTTT
CDR3: CSVEGVGGRTDTQYF

size: -
J: TRBJ1-6
D: -
V: TRBV6-2/TRBV6-3
DNA: TGTGCCAGCAGACTACAGGGAGCCGATAATTCACCCCTCCACTTT
CDR3: CASRLQGADNSPLHF

size: many
J: TRBJ2-5
D: TRBD1
V: TRBV5-1
DNA: TGCGCCAGCAGCTTGGCACAGGGGCGGCAGGAGACCCAGTACTTC
CDR3: CASSLAQGRQETQYF

size: many
J: TRBJ2-5
D: -
V: TRBV7-2
DNA: TGTGCCAGCAGCTTAGAGGCCAGACAAGAGACCCAGTACTTC
CDR3: CASSLEARQETQYF

size: many
J: TRBJ2-4
D: -
V: TRBV28
DNA: TGTGCCAGCCAAGCCCCCGTAGCCAAAAACATTCAGTACTTC
CDR3: CASQAPVAKNIQYF

size: -
J: TRBJ2-1
D: -
V: TRBV29-1
DNA: TGCAGCGTTGAAGCTTCACACAATGAGCAGTTCTTC
CDR3: CSVEASHNEQFF

size: -
J: TRBJ2-3
D: TRBD1
V: TRBV5-1
DNA: TGCGCCAGCAGCTTGGTTGGGACAGGGAGTACAGATACGCAGTATTTT
CDR3: CASSLVGTGSTDTQYF

size: -
J: TRBJ2-5
D: -
V: TRBV29-1
DNA: TGCAGCGTTGTGGTGGGAGGACAGGAGACCCAGTACTTC
CDR3: CSVVVGGQETQYF

size: -
J: TRBJ2-7
D: -
V: TRBV27
DNA: TGTGCCAGCAGACTAACGGGACCCACCTACGAGCAGTACTTC
CDR3: CASRLTGPTYEQYF

size: many
J: TRBJ2-1
D: -
V: TRBV19
DNA: TGTGCCAGTAGTCCCCCTCACGGGGTGTACAATGAGCAGTTCTTC
CDR3: CASSPPHGVYNEQFF

size: -
J: TRBJ1-4
D: -
V: TRBV6-5
DNA: TGTGCCAGCAGTTACGGGGGGAAGGAACTGTTTTTT
CDR3: CASSYGGKELFF

size: many
J: TRBJ2-1
D: TRBD2
V: TRBV12-3/TRBV12-4
DNA: TGTGCCAGCAGTTTTACTAGCGGGAGAAGTAGTGAGCAGTTCTTC
CDR3: CASSFTSGRSSEQFF

size: many
J: TRBJ1-3
D: -
V: TRBV6-5
DNA: TGTGCCAGCAGTTACTCGGCAGACGGAAACACCATATATTTT
CDR3: CASSYSADGNTIYF

size: few
J: TRBJ1-1
D: -
V: TRBV2
DNA: TGTGCCGGAATGCGCTGGACTGAAGCTTTCTTT
CDR3: CAGMRWTEAFF

size: many
J: TRBJ2-2
D: -
V: TRBV12-3/TRBV12-4
DNA: TGTGCCAGCAACGGGGGTTCCACCGGGGAGCTGTTTTTT
CDR3: CASNGGSTGELFF

size: many
J: TRBJ2-5
D: -
V: TRBV5-4
DNA: TGTGCCAGCAGCTCCCAACTAGAATATACGGAGACCCAGTACTTC
CDR3: CASSSQLEYTETQYF

size: few
J: TRBJ2-4
D: TRBD1
V: TRBV12-3/TRBV12-4
DNA: TGTGCCAGCAGTCGTGACAGGGTAAAAAACATTCAGTACTTC
CDR3: CASSRDRVKNIQYF

size: -
J: TRBJ2-7
D: TRBD1
V: TRBV12-3/TRBV12-4
DNA: TGTGCCAGCAGTTTCACCAGGGGGCCTGACGAGCAGTACTTC
CDR3: CASSFTRGPDEQYF